Below, 20 T cell receptor beta chains from the same sample are listed, as sequenced in a study of blood T cell repertoires in COVID-19. Measured with immunoSEQ multiplex PCR; TCRdb has only the in-frame clones, and not every one. The table lists over 200,000 clones, more than 85% of them singletons. Sequencing was done on a sample of peripheral blood. The receptors were gathered from a man aged 40-50 years with active or convalescent COVID-19.

The gene calls are TRBV14 and TRBJ1-2; D ambiguous. The CDR3 covers 15 residues. Trimming removed 0 bases at V and 0 bases at J, with 8 bases between. Per germline, CDR1 SGHDN and CDR2 FVKESK. The CDR3 sequence: CASSQDRTANYGYTF. In DNA form, the CDR3 reads TGTGCCAGCAGCCAAGACCGTACAGCTAACTATGGCTACACCTTC.

This chain connects TRBV6-2 or TRBV6-3 to TRBJ1-1; 8 bases are shared with TRBD1. CDR1 MNHEY and CDR2 SVGEGT come from the germline V gene. Losses at the gene ends were 3 bases for V and 5 bases for J; bases not matched to a gene: 14. There are 17 residues in the CDR3. The CDR3 DNA reads TGTGCCAGCAGTTATTCCAAGGCAGGGGGCGCAGGGACTGAAGCTTTCTTT. It translates to CASSYSKAGGAGTEAFF.

J is TRBJ1-1 and V is TRBV7-9; D perhaps matches TRBD1 (5 bases). The germline gives CDR1 SEHNR, CDR2 FQNEAQ (reference sequence). Trimming removed 4 bases at V and 5 bases at J, with 11 bases between. This CDR3 has 13 residues. In nucleotides, the CDR3 is TGTGCCAGCAGCTCAGGGATCGGGACTGAAGCTTTCTTT. It yields the protein CASSSGIGTEAFF.

CDR3 in DNA: TGTGCCAGCAGTTTTAACAGGGGATATAATGAAAAACTGTTTTTT. This codes for CASSFNRGYNEKLFF. The chain links TRBV28 to TRBJ1-4; 7 positions match TRBD1. J gave up 4 bases and V 3 bases, and 5 bases lay outside the gene matches. Germline loops: CDR1 MDHEN, CDR2 SYDVKM. This CDR3 region has 15 residues.

The rearrangement links TRBV4-1 to TRBJ1-3, with D possibly being TRBD1 (6 bases). The germline V and J ends were trimmed by 1 base and 1 base, with 11 bases remaining between them. The CDR3 contains 16 residues. Germline V gene sequence: CDR1 MGHRA, CDR2 YSYEKL. The DNA of the CDR3 is TGCGCCAGCAGCCAAGCCGGGACAACTTCTGGAAACACCATATATTTT. It encodes CASSQAGTTSGNTIYF.

The genes are TRBV27 and TRBJ1-5; D perhaps matches TRBD1 (5 bases). CDR3 length: 15 amino acids. Per the germline V gene, CDR1 is MNHEY and CDR2 is SMNVEV (reference sequence). Trimming cost V 6 bases and J 2 bases, with 14 bases left between them. The CDR3 spells CASRLGGAGNQPQHF. For the CDR3, the DNA is TGTGCCAGCAGGTTAGGAGGGGCCGGCAATCAGCCCCAGCATTTT.

This chain uses TRBV11-2 with TRBJ2-7; D gene ambiguous. V dropped 7 bases and J dropped 1 base, with 11 bases sitting between them. Germline V lookup: CDR1 SGHAT, CDR2 FQNNGV. The CDR3 totals 13 residues. CDR3 region: CASNFRSSYEQYF. Here the CDR3 DNA reads TGTGCCAGCAACTTTAGGAGTTCCTACGAGCAGTACTTC.

This clone was seen a single time. The sample carries other DNA sequences with the same CDR3. The rearrangement links TRBV19 to TRBJ2-5, with D perhaps matching TRBD2 (5 bases). This CDR3 comprises 16 residues. Per germline, CDR1 LNHDA and CDR2 SQIVND (reference sequence). V lost 0 bases and J lost 0, with 11 bases in between. CDR3 nucleotides: TGTGCCAGTAGTATAGACGCTAGGAGGTACCAAGAGACCCAGTACTTC. The encoded protein is CASSIDARRYQETQYF.

J is TRBJ1-2 and V is TRBV10-3, with 10 bases aligning to TRBD1. Germline values: CDR1 ENHRY, CDR2 SYGVKD. The CDR3 spans 14 residues. With V trimmed by 3 bases and J by 8 bases, 6 bases remained unmatched. The CDR3 nucleotides read TGTGCCATCAGTGAACCGGGACAGGGGAAGGGCTACACCTTC. It codes for CAISEPGQGKGYTF.

The V call is TRBV27, the J call TRBJ2-3, with 7 bases lining up with TRBD1. Unmatched junction bases numbered 6, after V lost 5 bases and J lost 1 base. Per germline, CDR1 MNHEY and CDR2 SMNVEV (reference sequence). This CDR3 is 15 amino acids long. CDR3 sequence: CASSLRDSRTDTQYF. CDR3 DNA sequence: TGTGCCAGCAGTCTCCGGGACAGTCGCACAGATACGCAGTATTTT.

The chain combines TRBV29-1 with TRBJ2-7; D gene unclear. This CDR3 comprises 10 residues. From germline, CDR1 is SQVTM and CDR2 ANQGSEA. Trimming shortened V by 7 bases and J by 6 bases, and 10 bases separated the two germline ends. The CDR3 sequence: CSALVGEQYF. The CDR3 DNA follows: TGCAGCGCTCTAGTTGGCGAGCAGTACTTC.

This clone came up a few times. J is TRBJ1-5 and V is TRBV28; 9 bases map to TRBD1. The CDR3 extends over 16 amino acids. The V and J ends lost 6 bases and 1 base, in that order; junction bases with no gene match: 7. The V gene's germline CDR1 is MDHEN and CDR2 SYDVKM. CDR3: CASRTGGLGSNQPQHF. Written as DNA, the CDR3 is TGTGCCAGCAGAACAGGGGGCCTGGGGAGCAATCAGCCCCAGCATTTT.

A word on this clone: A junction boundary mismatches the germline segment, possibly from a read error. J is TRBJ2-4 and V is TRBV7-3, with D maybe TRBD2 (5 bases). CDR3 length: 14 amino acids. Germline CDR1 reads SGHTA; CDR2 reads FQGTGA. CDR3 sequence reads: CASSVTSDKNIQYF. The CDR3 coding sequence is TGTGCCAGCAGCGTAACTAGTGATAAAAACATTCAGTACTTC.

This chain uses TRBV18 with TRBJ2-1; D not resolved. The V end lost 3 bases, the J end lost 1 base, and 19 bases lay between the germline ends. CDR1 and CDR2 from the germline V gene are KGHSH and LQKENI. This CDR3 has 18 residues. CDR3 bases: TGTGCCAGCTCACCCTCCTATCACGAACAGTATTCCTACAATGAGCAGTTCTTC. It yields the protein CASSPSYHEQYSYNEQFF.

This chain links TRBV9 with TRBJ2-3; TRBD2 aligns across 7 bases. This CDR3 spans 15 amino acids. V shed 3 bases, J shed 1 base, and the junction held 5 bases outside the gene matches. Per germline, CDR1 SGDLS and CDR2 YYNGEE. The CDR3 DNA is TGTGCCAGCAGCGCCGGAAGCGGGGGCACAGATACGCAGTATTTT. Translated, it gives CASSAGSGGTDTQYF. Complete variable domain (other parts from reference TRBV9 and TRBJ2-3): DSGVTQTPKHLITATGQRVTLRCSPRSGDLSVYWYQQSLDQGLQFLIQYYNGEERAKGNILERFSAQQFPDLHSELNLSSLELGDSALYFCASSAGSGGTDTQYFGPGTRLTVL.

The table lists this clone with a few counts. This chain uses TRBV10-3 with TRBJ2-2, with TRBD1 as a possible D gene (6 bases). The CDR3 extends over 15 amino acids. Trimming stripped 7 bases from V and 0 bases from J, with 12 bases between. Germline assignment: CDR1 ENHRY and CDR2 SYGVKD. The CDR3 DNA follows: TGTGCCATCAACCAAGGACAGACGAACACCGGGGAGCTGTTTTTT. This codes for CAINQGQTNTGELFF.

This chain uses TRBV7-2 with TRBJ1-2; a weak D match, TRBD1 (5 bases). This CDR3 region has 13 residues. Trimming took 4 bases from V and 8 from J, leaving 14 bases between them. Germline assignment: CDR1 SGHTA and CDR2 FQGNSA. The CDR3, as DNA: TGTGCCAGCAGCTGGGGTCAGGGTCGCGGCTACACCTTC. Translation: CASSWGQGRGYTF.

This clone was seen a single time. The chain employs TRBV2 and TRBJ1-6; D not certain. CDR1 is SNHLY, CDR2 FYNNEI, per germline. V gave up 3 bases and J gave up 2 bases, with 11 bases separating them. The CDR3 loop spans 16 amino acids. The CDR3 protein is CASSEWGAAYNSPLHF. The CDR3 region has the DNA TGTGCCAGCAGTGAGTGGGGAGCCGCCTATAATTCACCCCTCCACTTT.

The chain uses TRBV29-1 and TRBJ2-3, with a tentative D call TRBD1 (5 bases). The CDR3 contains 14 residues. V lost 2 bases and J 0 bases, leaving 9 bases between the germline ends. CDR1 is SQVTM, CDR2 ANQGSEA, per germline. CDR3 in DNA: TGCAGCGTTGAACAGGGAACTAGCACAGATACGCAGTATTTT. Protein sequence: CSVEQGTSTDTQYF.

V and J are TRBV3-1 (or the pseudogene TRBV3-2) and TRBJ2-3; 9 bases are shared with TRBD2. The V gene's germline CDR1 is LGHDT and CDR2 YNNKEL (reference sequence). Trimming at V came to 1 base and at J to 6 bases, leaving 11 bases not matched to a gene. This CDR3 has 17 residues. CDR3 sequence: CASSQGRTSEPGDTQYF. CDR3 in DNA: TGTGCCAGCAGCCAAGGCAGGACTAGCGAACCTGGGGATACGCAGTATTTT.